This TCR beta chain was documented in a study of OX40 agonist ivuxolimab in advanced cancers. Turning to the study itself: Ivuxolimab was administered intravenously to patients at 0.01 to 10 mg/kg every 2 weeks. The dose-escalation group included hepatocellular carcinoma, melanoma, renal cell carcinoma and head and neck cancer.

Study-level findings and limits: There was clonal expansion of CD4+ and CD8+ blood T cells by week 6 at 0.1 to 3.0 mg/kg. Determination of antigen specificity was not performed for the expanded peripheral T cells.

Germline CDR1 is SGHVS and CDR2 is FQNEAQ. V was pared by 5 bases and J by 4 bases, with 10 bases of the junction left unmatched. CDR3 length: 15 residues. Clones were read by immunoSEQ multiplex PCR, and TCRdb kept only the in-frame ones, dropping some. In the table there are over 25,000 clones, 65% to 80% of which are singletons. To note about this clone: The antigen remains undetermined.

The gene calls are TRBV7-8 and TRBJ1-1; 7 nucleotides align to TRBD1. The specimen comprised CD4+ or CD8+ T cells sorted from blood, sampled in a trial of the OX40 agonist ivuxolimab. The receptor was derived from an adult with an advanced solid tumor such as melanoma, head and neck, liver or kidney cancer. CDR3 amino acids: CASSLGGTASTEAFF. The CDR3, as DNA: TGTGCCAGCAGCCTCGGCGGGACAGCTAGCACTGAAGCTTTCTTT.